Presented here are 24 T cell receptor beta chains from one specimen sequenced in a study of cytomegalovirus exposure and HLA in healthy donors. The PCR ran on 60 Vbeta and 13 Jbeta primers. Sequencing was performed with immunoSEQ multiplex PCR; in TCRdb, only in-frame clones are kept and a portion is missing. Here the sample spans around 180,000 clones, roughly 83% being singletons. Sample: PBMCs. Receptor source: a boy between 10 and 17 years old in good health and CMV-seronegative.

V gene TRBV30 combines with J gene TRBJ1-4, with a tentative D call TRBD1 (5 bases). The ends were cut back, 8 bases at V and 3 bases at J, with 19 bases in the middle. Germline-derived CDR1 and CDR2 are GTSNPN and SVGIG (reference sequence). This CDR3 has 15 residues. The CDR3 sequence is CAGSPSRVSNEKLFF. The CDR3 coding sequence is TGTGCCGGATCCCCCTCCAGGGTCTCTAATGAAAAACTGTTTTTT.

This clone came up once. As DNA, the CDR3 is TGTGCCAGCAGCTCCTATGCCGGGGCAGATACGCAGTATTTT. Translation: CASSSYAGADTQYF. This rearrangement joins TRBV11-3 to TRBJ2-3; D might be TRBD2 (5 bases). V gave up 4 bases and J gave up 4 bases, with 12 bases separating them. This CDR3 region has 14 residues. CDR1 and CDR2 (germline): SGHNT, YENEEA.

This clone was seen a single time. V gene TRBV28 combines with J gene TRBJ1-1; 7 positions match TRBD1. The CDR3 consists of 16 residues. Germline lookup yields CDR1 MDHEN and CDR2 SYDVKM. After removal of 7 bases from V and 3 bases from J, the junction contained 14 bases not matched to a gene. The CDR3 nucleotides read TGTGCCAGCACCCCGACACAGGGGAGCGGTGACACTGAAGCTTTCTTT. Protein product: CASTPTQGSGDTEAFF. The full variable domain, in which reference TRBV28 and TRBJ1-1 provide the parts outside the CDR3, is DVKVTQSSRYLVKRTGEKVFLECVQDMDHENMFWYRQDPGLGLRLIYFSYDVKMKEKGDIPEGYSVSREKKERFSLILESASTNQTSMYLCASTPTQGSGDTEAFFGQGTRLTVV.

The rearrangement links TRBV27 to TRBJ2-2; maybe TRBD2 (5 bases). V was clipped by 0 bases and J by 6 bases, with 11 bases between them. Germline-derived CDR1 and CDR2 are MNHEY and SMNVEV (reference sequence). This CDR3 spans 15 amino acids. The CDR3 sequence: CASSLSRGNSGELFF. The CDR3 nucleotides read TGTGCCAGCAGTTTATCGAGAGGGAATTCCGGGGAGCTGTTTTTT.

The chain uses TRBV27 and TRBJ2-3, with D possibly being TRBD2 (5 bases). This CDR3 has 11 residues. CDR1 is MNHEY, CDR2 SMNVEV, per germline (reference sequence). Trimming took off 6 bases at V and 6 bases at J, with 7 bases between the two ends. The CDR3 DNA sequence: TGTGCCAGCAGGGACTGGGATACGCAGTATTTT. Translation: CASRDWDTQYF.

This chain links TRBV7-8 with TRBJ2-7, with 8 bases aligning to TRBD1. Trimming took 1 base from V and 6 from J; bases not matched to a gene: 14. The CDR3 covers 17 residues. CDR1 is SGHVS and CDR2 is FQNEAQ in the germline V gene. CDR3 sequence: CASSLELRQGFRREQYF. The CDR3 coding sequence is TGTGCCAGCAGCTTAGAACTAAGACAGGGGTTTCGCCGCGAGCAGTACTTC.

V and J are TRBV5-1 and TRBJ2-7, with 7 positions matching TRBD1. This CDR3 contains 12 residues. The ends lost 10 bases at V and 3 bases at J; junction bases unmatched: 7. CDR1 and CDR2 (germline): SGHRS, YFSETQ. The CDR3 bases are TGCGCCTGCCGGGACAGCCTCTACGAGCAGTACTTC. The encoded protein is CACRDSLYEQYF.

The V and J genes are TRBV7-9 and TRBJ2-7; the D is unclear. CDR1 and CDR2 from the germline V gene are SEHNR and FQNEAQ (reference sequence). V was pared by 1 base and J by 2 bases, with 9 bases between. This CDR3 region has 14 residues. The CDR3 DNA follows: TGTGCCAGCAGCTTAGTTGGCCCAGCCTACGAGCAGTACTTC. Translated, it gives CASSLVGPAYEQYF.

Written as DNA, the CDR3 is TGTGCCAGCAGCTTAGCAGTAGGGGGGGCGCGGAGCAATCAGCCCCAGCATTTT. This codes for CASSLAVGGARSNQPQHF. This chain joins TRBV7-8 and TRBJ1-5; TRBD1 might be the D (6 bases). The CDR3 is 18 amino acids. The V and J ends lost 0 bases and 1 base respectively, with 16 bases between them. The germline CDR1 and CDR2 sequences are SGHVS and FQNEAQ.

The chain links TRBV7-3 to TRBJ1-1, with TRBD1 matching 12 bases. The CDR3 consists of 16 residues. V shed 5 bases and J 6 bases; nucleotides not matched to a gene: 10. Per the germline V gene, CDR1 is SGHTA and CDR2 is FQGTGA. The CDR3 sequence: CASSPWGQGARSEAFF. Written as DNA, the CDR3 is TGTGCCAGCAGCCCCTGGGGACAGGGGGCGAGATCTGAAGCTTTCTTT. The full variable domain, its missing parts supplied by reference TRBV7-3 and TRBJ1-1, is GAGVSQTPSNKVTEKGKYVELRCDPISGHTALYWYRQSLGQGPEFLIYFQGTGAADDSGLPNDRFFAVRPEGSVSTLKIQRTERGDSAVYLCASSPWGQGARSEAFFGQGTRLTVV.

The chain couples TRBV7-8 to TRBJ2-7; 8 nucleotides agree with TRBD2. The junction had 18 bases not matched to a gene; V was cut back by 2 bases and J by 6 bases. CDR3 length: 18 amino acids. The germline gives CDR1 SGHVS, CDR2 FQNEAQ. The CDR3 DNA follows: TGTGCCAGCAGCTTAATCGTCCCCGCCGGGACTAGAGCGGGCGAGCAGTACTTC. Translating gives CASSLIVPAGTRAGEQYF.

A single count supports this clone. This chain uses TRBV27 with TRBJ2-1, with 8 bases fitting TRBD2. With 6 bases clipped from V and 7 bases from J, the junction kept 8 bases outside the gene matches. Germline CDR1 reads MNHEY; CDR2 reads SMNVEV (reference sequence). The CDR3 length is 14 residues. As DNA, the CDR3 is TGTGCCAGCAGCGACGGGGGGGATGTAAATGAGCAGTTCTTC. It translates to CASSDGGDVNEQFF.

The V call is TRBV6-4, the J call TRBJ2-6; D perhaps matches TRBD1 (5 bases). V was cut by 2 bases and J by 9 bases, with 11 bases left in between. The germline CDR1 and CDR2 sequences are MRHNA and SNTAGT. This CDR3 has 14 residues. The CDR3 spells CASSDGAENNVLTF. The CDR3 nucleotides are TGTGCCAGCAGTGACGGGGCCGAGAACAACGTCCTGACTTTC.

This clone came up once. CDR3 region: CASSFRSSYNSPLHF. Here the CDR3 DNA reads TGTGCCAGCAGCTTTAGGAGCTCCTATAATTCACCCCTCCACTTT. The V and J genes are TRBV5-6 and TRBJ1-6, with D unclear. Trimming removed 2 bases from V and 0 bases from J, with 6 bases in between. Germline values: CDR1 SGHDT, CDR2 YYEEEE. This CDR3 is 15 amino acids long.

V gene TRBV9 combines with J gene TRBJ2-5; 7 bases are a match to TRBD2. After removal of 0 bases from V and 3 bases from J, the junction contained 11 bases not matched to a gene. This CDR3 comprises 17 residues. Germline CDR1 reads SGDLS; CDR2 reads YYNGEE. The CDR3 is CASSVDPSGLLKETQYF. The CDR3 nucleotides are TGTGCCAGCAGCGTAGACCCTAGCGGACTTTTGAAAGAGACCCAGTACTTC. Together with reference TRBV9 and TRBJ2-5, the CDR3 gives the full variable domain: DSGVTQTPKHLITATGQRVTLRCSPRSGDLSVYWYQQSLDQGLQFLIQYYNGEERAKGNILERFSAQQFPDLHSELNLSSLELGDSALYFCASSVDPSGLLKETQYFGPGTRLLVL.

The CDR3 spells CASSSGQGRGGYTF. Here the CDR3 DNA reads TGTGCCAGCAGCTCCGGACAGGGAAGAGGAGGCTACACCTTC. The chain uses TRBV5-6 and TRBJ1-2; 8 bases fit TRBD1. The CDR3 extends over 14 amino acids. In germline, CDR1 is SGHDT, CDR2 YYEEEE. V was clipped by 3 bases and J by 8 bases; unmatched bases: 9.

This rearrangement joins TRBV30 to TRBJ2-5; 9 bases line up with TRBD2. The J call may be mistaken, given a closer DNA end match to TRBJ2-7. Germline V CDR1 and CDR2: GTSNPN, SVGIG (reference sequence). The CDR3 has 14 residues. The CDR3 sequence is CAWSVSSGVYEQYF. DNA for the CDR3: TGTGCCTGGAGTGTATCTAGCGGGGTCTACGAGCAGTACTTC.

This clone came up once. The chain is built from TRBV11-2 and TRBJ1-5; D gene unclear. The germline V and J ends were trimmed by 2 bases and 10 bases, with 9 bases remaining between them. In germline, CDR1 is SGHAT, CDR2 FQNNGV. The CDR3 has 12 residues. In DNA, the CDR3 is TGTGCCAGCAGCTTATCCGAGGGACCCCAGCATTTT. As protein: CASSLSEGPQHF.

The chain combines TRBV4-3 with TRBJ1-2, with a possible D match to TRBD1 (5 bases). The CDR3 spans 15 residues. Trimming left V 1 base short and J 4 bases short, with 13 bases between. Germline loops: CDR1 LGHNA, CDR2 YSLEER. The CDR3 nucleotides are TGCGCCAGCAGCCAAGGGGGCGGGGGAGGCTATGGCTACACCTTC. This codes for CASSQGGGGGYGYTF.

V is TRBV30 and J is TRBJ1-4; a weak D match, TRBD1 (6 bases). The CDR3 has 13 residues. V lost 5 bases, J lost 6 bases, and 13 bases lay in between. From germline, CDR1 is GTSNPN and CDR2 SVGIG (reference sequence). CDR3 amino acids: CAWEQGADEKLFF. DNA of the CDR3: TGTGCCTGGGAACAGGGAGCTGATGAAAAACTGTTTTTT.

V and J are TRBV28 and TRBJ2-7; D perhaps matches TRBD1 (5 bases). CDR1 and CDR2 from the germline V gene are MDHEN and SYDVKM. The CDR3 runs to 16 residues. V gave up 4 bases and J gave up 5 bases, with 21 bases separating them. In DNA form, the CDR3 reads TGTGCCAGCAGTTCTAACTTGGACACCCTAGGGAACGAGCAGTACTTC. Its translation: CASSSNLDTLGNEQYF.

The chain couples TRBV19 to TRBJ1-1; D gene uncertain. The V gene lost 3 bases and the J gene lost 4 bases, with 12 bases spanning the gap. The length of the CDR3 is 14 residues. Germline V gene data show CDR1 as LNHDA and CDR2 as SQIVND (reference sequence). This chain's CDR3 is CASSIKTGSTEAFF. CDR3 DNA: TGTGCCAGTAGTATCAAGACGGGGAGCACTGAAGCTTTCTTT.

This clone appeared once. The chain couples TRBV7-2 to TRBJ1-1; TRBD1 might be the D (6 bases). V was pared by 5 bases and J by 1 base, with 8 bases between. The CDR3 consists of 13 residues. Germline assignment: CDR1 SGHTA and CDR2 FQGNSA. The CDR3 protein is CASSQGRNTEAFF. DNA for the CDR3: TGTGCCAGCAGCCAGGGGCGGAACACTGAAGCTTTCTTT.

The CDR3 region has the DNA TGCGCCAGCAGCTTGGTGCTAGCCCTCTCCTACAATGAGCAGTTCTTC. Translation gives CASSLVLALSYNEQFF. The chain combines TRBV5-1 with TRBJ2-1, with D perhaps TRBD2 (5 bases). This CDR3 is 16 amino acids long. V was shortened by 0 bases and J by 0 bases, with 10 bases between the two germline ends. Germline values: CDR1 SGHRS, CDR2 YFSETQ.